These T cell receptor beta chains were read from a single sample in a study of T cell responses to AZD1222 COVID-19 vaccine. Assay used: immunoSEQ multiplex PCR; TCRdb lists only in-frame clones, some missing. The sample has about 160,000 clones; 85% to 90% are singletons. The material was peripheral blood, obtained 28 days after the second AZD1222 dose. The receptors derive from an adult who received the AZD1222 COVID-19 vaccine. Each CDR3 is given without its conserved first and last residue.

v_call: TRBV14; cdr3_aa: ASSQQGRLNTEAF
v_call: TRBV7-8; cdr3_aa: ASSLSNFVYAEKLF
v_call: TRBV12-3/TRBV12-4; cdr3_aa: ASSATHEQY
v_call: TRBV25-1; cdr3_aa: ASTGGTEAF
v_call: TRBV4-1; cdr3_aa: ASSPVDGDTQY
v_call: TRBV4-1; cdr3_aa: ASSQGLSGNTIY
v_call: TRBV7-8; cdr3_aa: ASSSTGGVRYEQY
v_call: TRBV25-1; cdr3_aa: ASSEWGEAGNEQY
v_call: TRBV10-1; cdr3_aa: ASSGQGEAKNIQY
v_call: TRBV30; cdr3_aa: AWGLAGFYEQY
v_call: TRBV19; cdr3_aa: ASSDHGPNTEAF
v_call: TRBV30; cdr3_aa: AWTKRGGRAVTGELF
v_call: TRBV11-2; cdr3_aa: ASSLTELALF
v_call: TRBV4-1; cdr3_aa: ASSQRLLAGGPGYEQY
v_call: TRBV20-1; cdr3_aa: SANRDYEQY
v_call: TRBV10-3; cdr3_aa: AISGGTSGGNEQF
v_call: TRBV9; cdr3_aa: ASSVGERAWNYGYT
v_call: TRBV7-2; cdr3_aa: ASSFHHPGEQY
v_call: TRBV21-1; cdr3_aa: ASSKDGVAGGNQPQH
v_call: TRBV27; cdr3_aa: ASKPGQGVAGNTIY
v_call: TRBV7-9; cdr3_aa: ASSLDGGSGNTIY
v_call: TRBV4-2; cdr3_aa: ASSQEETGNYNEQF